These T cell receptor beta chains were read from a single sample in a study of cytomegalovirus exposure and HLA in healthy donors. Measured with immunoSEQ multiplex PCR; TCRdb has only the in-frame clones, and not every one. The sample lists hundreds of thousands of clones, 78% occurring once. Sequences were obtained from PBMCs. The receptors were sampled from a boy under 18 in good health and CMV-seronegative. The CDR3 runs from the conserved cysteine through the conserved F or W. Each record gives: J gene, V gene, clone size, D gene, CDR3 DNA, CDR3 protein. D genes are given only for firm matches. Size tells how often a clone was seen (once, few, many) or the class of an expanded clone, and some rows leave it out.

>TRBJ1-2|TRBV29-1|-|TRBD1
TGCAGCGTTGAATTAGACAGGGACTATGGCTACACCTTC
CSVELDRDYGYTF
>TRBJ2-7|TRBV7-3|few|TRBD1
TGTGCCAGCAGCGACGGACAGGGGCCGCGCTACGAGCAGTACTTC
CASSDGQGPRYEQYF
>TRBJ2-1|TRBV9|-|TRBD1
TGTGCCAGCAGCCGGGACAGTGAGCAGTTCTTC
CASSRDSEQFF
>TRBJ2-7|TRBV19|few|-
TGTGCCAGTAGTAGACTTGGGGGGTTCTACGAGCAGTACTTC
CASSRLGGFYEQYF
>TRBJ1-1|TRBV29-1|-|-
TGCAGCGCCGTGGAAAACCGGGGCGAGCGGGCTGAAGCTTTCTTT
CSAVENRGERAEAFF
>TRBJ2-6|TRBV7-3|-|-
TGTGCCAGCAGCCGCGTGGGTGGGAGCTCTGGGGCCAACGTCCTGACTTTC
CASSRVGGSSGANVLTF
>TRBJ1-4|TRBV5-1|-|TRBD1
TGCGCCAGCAGGTCCAGCTCAGGGGGAGAAAAACTGTTTTTT
CASRSSSGGEKLFF
>TRBJ2-1|TRBV9|-|TRBD2
TGTGCCAGCAGCAGAACCCCTAGCGGGAATGAGCAGTTCTTC
CASSRTPSGNEQFF
>TRBJ1-3|TRBV5-8|few|TRBD1
TGTGCCAGCAGCTTCTGGGGGACAGGCGAGGCCGGAAACACCATATATTTT
CASSFWGTGEAGNTIYF
>TRBJ1-3|TRBV29-1|-|-
TGCAGCGCCGCTCCGACATCTGGAAACACCATATATTTT
CSAAPTSGNTIYF
>TRBJ2-1|TRBV4-1|-|TRBD2
TGCGCCAGCAGCCAGTTGGGGACTAGCGGAAACTACAATGAGCAGTTCTTC
CASSQLGTSGNYNEQFF
>TRBJ1-5|TRBV5-1|-|TRBD1
TGCGCCAGCAGCTTAACAGGGGATGGACAGCCCCAGCATTTT
CASSLTGDGQPQHF
>TRBJ2-3|TRBV30|-|TRBD2
TGTGCGGGTGGGCGGGGGAGTTTAGGAGATACGCAGTATTTT
CAGGRGSLGDTQYF
>TRBJ1-4|TRBV18|-|-
TGTGCCAGCTCACCTGGGGCATTTGAAAAACTGTTTTTT
CASSPGAFEKLFF
>TRBJ2-5|TRBV19|few|-
TGTGCCAGTAGCCGGCGTGCGGGGGCGTACCAAGAGACCCAGTACTTC
CASSRRAGAYQETQYF
>TRBJ2-1|TRBV7-9|-|-
TGTGCCAGCAGCTTAGCGTGGTCAGAAAATAATGAGCAGTTCTTC
CASSLAWSENNEQFF
>TRBJ2-3|TRBV25-1|-|-
TGTGCCAGCAGTGCGAGGGGGGATACGCAGTATTTT
CASSARGDTQYF
>TRBJ1-1|TRBV6-1|few|TRBD1
TGTGCCAGCAGTGAAGCGACAGGGGGCTGGGGAGCTTTCTTT
CASSEATGGWGAFF
>TRBJ1-2|TRBV7-3|-|-
TGTGCCAGCAGCTTAACTGCAGGGGCGCGTTATATCCCTGGAGGCTACACCTTC
CASSLTAGARYIPGGYTF
>TRBJ1-2|TRBV7-9|-|-
TGTGCCAGCAGCTTACCGGGGAGGGTCGATGGCTACACCTTC
CASSLPGRVDGYTF
>TRBJ2-7|TRBV7-9|few|-
TGTTTTTTTTTCAAGCAGAAGGCGGCATACGAGCAGTACTTC
CFFFKQKAAYEQYF
>TRBJ1-2|TRBV4-2|few|-
TGTGCCAGCAGCCAAAACAGAAACTATGGCTACACCTTC
CASSQNRNYGYTF
>TRBJ2-5|TRBV2|-|TRBD2
TGTGCCAGCAGTGAAACGGCGGGGGGTTGGGAGACCCAGTACTTC
CASSETAGGWETQYF
>TRBJ2-3|TRBV4-1|-|TRBD2
TGCGCCAGCAGCCAAGTCTGGACTAGCGGGGGGAAGGATACGCAGTATTTT
CASSQVWTSGGKDTQYF
>TRBJ2-1|TRBV5-1|few|TRBD2
TGCGCCAGCAGCTTGGGAGCGGGAGGTCAGAATGAGCAGTTCTTC
CASSLGAGGQNEQFF
>TRBJ2-1|TRBV10-1|-|TRBD2
TGCGCCAGCAGTATGGACTGGATGGGGGGGAATGAGCAGTTCTTC
CASSMDWMGGNEQFF
>TRBJ2-3|TRBV10-1|few|-
TGCGCCAGCAGTGATCAGGACACAGATACGCAGTATTTT
CASSDQDTDTQYF